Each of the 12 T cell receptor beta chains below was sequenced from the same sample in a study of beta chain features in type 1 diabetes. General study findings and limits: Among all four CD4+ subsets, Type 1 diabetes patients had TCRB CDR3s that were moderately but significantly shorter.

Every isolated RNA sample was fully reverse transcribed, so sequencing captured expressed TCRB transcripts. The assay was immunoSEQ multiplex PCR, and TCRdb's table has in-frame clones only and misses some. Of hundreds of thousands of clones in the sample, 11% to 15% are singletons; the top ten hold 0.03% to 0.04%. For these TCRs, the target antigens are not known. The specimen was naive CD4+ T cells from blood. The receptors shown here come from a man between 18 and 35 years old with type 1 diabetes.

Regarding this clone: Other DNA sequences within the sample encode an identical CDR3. The CDR3 is CAWSSRNNQPQHF. The DNA of the CDR3 is TGTGCCTGGAGCTCCCGGAACAATCAGCCCCAGCATTTT. V usage is TRBV30 and J usage is TRBJ1-5; no clear D gene. The CDR3 is made up of 13 amino acids. From germline, CDR1 is GTSNPN and CDR2 SVGIG (reference sequence). Between the trimmed V and J ends, which lost 3 bases and 3 bases, there was a span of 9 bases.

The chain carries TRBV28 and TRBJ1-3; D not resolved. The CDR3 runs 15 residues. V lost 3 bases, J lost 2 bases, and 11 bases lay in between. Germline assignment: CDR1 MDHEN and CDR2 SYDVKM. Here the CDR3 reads CASSFDWTAGNTIYF. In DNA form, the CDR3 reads TGTGCCAGCAGTTTCGACTGGACGGCTGGAAACACCATATATTTT.

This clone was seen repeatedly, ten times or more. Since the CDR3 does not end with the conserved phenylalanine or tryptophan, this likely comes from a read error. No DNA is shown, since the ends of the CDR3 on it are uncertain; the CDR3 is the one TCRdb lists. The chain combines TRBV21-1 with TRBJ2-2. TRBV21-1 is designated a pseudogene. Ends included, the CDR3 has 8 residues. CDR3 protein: CASSKAGL.

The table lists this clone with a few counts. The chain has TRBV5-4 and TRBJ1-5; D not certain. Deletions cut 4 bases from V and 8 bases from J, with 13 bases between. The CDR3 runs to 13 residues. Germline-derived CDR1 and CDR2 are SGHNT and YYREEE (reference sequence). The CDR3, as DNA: TGTGCCAGCAGCGAATCCCCAAGGGAGCCCCAGCATTTT. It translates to CASSESPREPQHF. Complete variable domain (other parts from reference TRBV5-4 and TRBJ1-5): ETGVTQSPTHLIKTRGQQVTLRCSSQSGHNTVSWYQQALGQGPQFIFQYYREEENGRGNFPPRFSGLQFPNYSSELNVNALELDDSALYLCASSESPREPQHFGDGTRLSIL.

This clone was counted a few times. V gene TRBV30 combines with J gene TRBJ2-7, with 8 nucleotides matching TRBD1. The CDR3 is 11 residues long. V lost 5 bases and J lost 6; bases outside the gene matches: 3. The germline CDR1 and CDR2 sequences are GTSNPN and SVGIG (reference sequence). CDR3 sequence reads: CAWRQGTEQYF. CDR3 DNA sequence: TGTGCCTGGCGACAGGGGACCGAGCAGTACTTC.

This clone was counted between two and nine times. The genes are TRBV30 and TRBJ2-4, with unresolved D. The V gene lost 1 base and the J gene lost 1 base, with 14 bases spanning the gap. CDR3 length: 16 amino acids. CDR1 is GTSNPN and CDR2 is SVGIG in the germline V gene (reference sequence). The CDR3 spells CAWSDKRRFAKNIQYF. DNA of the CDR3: TGTGCCTGGAGTGATAAACGCAGGTTTGCCAAAAACATTCAGTACTTC.

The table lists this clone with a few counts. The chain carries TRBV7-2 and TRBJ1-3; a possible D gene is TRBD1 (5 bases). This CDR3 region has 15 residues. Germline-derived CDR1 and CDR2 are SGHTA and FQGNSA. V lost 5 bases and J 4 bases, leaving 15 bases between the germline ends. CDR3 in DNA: TGTGCCAGCAGCCCAACCGAGGGGAACGGAAACACCATATATTTT. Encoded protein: CASSPTEGNGNTIYF.

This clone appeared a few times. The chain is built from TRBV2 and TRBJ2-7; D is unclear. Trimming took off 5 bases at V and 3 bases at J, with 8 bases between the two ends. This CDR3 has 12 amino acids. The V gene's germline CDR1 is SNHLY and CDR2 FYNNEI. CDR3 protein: CASSFSDYEQYF. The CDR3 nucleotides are TGTGCCAGCAGTTTTTCGGACTACGAGCAGTACTTC.

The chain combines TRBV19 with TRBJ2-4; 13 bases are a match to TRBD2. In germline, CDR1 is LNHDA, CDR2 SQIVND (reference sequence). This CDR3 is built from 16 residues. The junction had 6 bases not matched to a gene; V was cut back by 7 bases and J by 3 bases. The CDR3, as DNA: TGTGCCAGTAATGGACTAGCGGGAGTCGACAAAAACATTCAGTACTTC. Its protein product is CASNGLAGVDKNIQYF.

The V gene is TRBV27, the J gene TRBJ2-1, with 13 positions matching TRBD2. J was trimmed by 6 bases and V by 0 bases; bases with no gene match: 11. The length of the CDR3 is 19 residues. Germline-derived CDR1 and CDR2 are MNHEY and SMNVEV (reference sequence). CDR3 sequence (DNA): TGTGCCAGCAGTTTATCCCTACTAGCGGGGGGGCCCTCTCTCAATGAGCAGTTCTTC. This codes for CASSLSLLAGGPSLNEQFF.

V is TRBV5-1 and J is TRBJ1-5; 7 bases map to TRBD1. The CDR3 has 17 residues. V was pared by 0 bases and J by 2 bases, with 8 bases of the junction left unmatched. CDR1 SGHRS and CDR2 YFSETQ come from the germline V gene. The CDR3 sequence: CASSLERGQPGNQPQHF. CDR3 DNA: TGCGCCAGCAGCTTGGAAAGGGGGCAGCCAGGCAATCAGCCCCAGCATTTT.

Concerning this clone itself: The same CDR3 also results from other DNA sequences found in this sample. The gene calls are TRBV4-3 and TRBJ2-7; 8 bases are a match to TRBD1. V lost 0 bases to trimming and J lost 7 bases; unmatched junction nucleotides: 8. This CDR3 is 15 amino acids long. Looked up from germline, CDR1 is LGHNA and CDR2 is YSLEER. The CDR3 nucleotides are TGCGCCAGCAGCCAAGACGGGCAGGGGGCTCAAGAGCAGTACTTC. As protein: CASSQDGQGAQEQYF.